This T cell receptor (beta chain) was recovered during a study of metastatic and nonmetastatic thyroid tumors (dated by TCRdb to 2018 to 2021). The study in broad terms: Repertoires were compared across peripheral blood and tumor or nodule tissue samples from malignant and benign thyroid patients. Overall study results and their limits: In both blood and tumor samples, malignant tumors were reported to have significantly higher TCR beta diversity than benign nodules.

Note on this clone: Its antigen remains undetermined. Qualities for individual bases were not recorded, and no much larger clone is one base off.

None of the patients had been given any treatment before thyroid surgery. Patient clinical samples collected from the early 2010s to the late 2010s were retrospectively analysed using T-cell receptor beta sequencing. Library preparation used PCR. The run used an Illumina HiSeq 4000. High-throughput sequencing was used to profile the TCR beta-chain CDR3 region of each patient. As for how the authors treated the data: A classifier to discriminate distant-metastatic papillary thyroid cancer patients was built from CDR3 differences across clinicopathological groups. Repertoire diversity was assessed with the Shannon index, and tumor-blood repertoire similarity with the Morisita-Horn index. Starting from the raw public reads, TCRdb applied fastp trimming at Q25, assembled clones with MiXCR and retained in-frame beta chains. V and J calls and clone size were set by TCRdb, not the authors. The sample table shows about 15,000 clones, and roughly 21% are seen once. The ten largest make up roughly 12% of the sample.

The CDR3, cysteine through phenylalanine, is 15 amino acids long. The CDR3 DNA has 45 bases and is translated from base 1. Here V drops 8 bases and J drops 5 bases, and the junction holds 11 bases not matched to any gene. The germline V gene specifies SGHAT as CDR1 and FQNNGV as CDR2. This TCR derives from a female donor with papillary thyroid cancer or a benign thyroid nodule (not recorded which). Some clones in this sample may be carry-over from other donors' samples. The chain is encoded by TRBV11-2 joined to TRBJ2-2; TRBD2 matches 7 bases in the middle. The sequenced material came from tumor tissue. The base sequence is TGTGCCAGCCGTCGGGGAGGGACCAGGACCGGGGAGCTGTTTTTT. This gives the protein CASRRGGTRTGELFF. Where the CDR3 stops, the reference TRBV11-2 and TRBJ2-2 genes take over; the full variable domain is EAGVAQSPRYKIIEKRQSVAFWCNPISGHATLYWYQQILGQGPKLLIQFQNNGVVDDSQLPKDRFSAERLKGVDSTLKIQPAKLEDSAVYLCASRRGGTRTGELFFGEGSRLTVL.